This is a list of T cell receptor beta chains from one sample in a study of cytomegalovirus exposure and HLA in healthy donors. Profiled with immunoSEQ multiplex PCR; TCRdb holds only in-frame clones, not every one. In the table there are over 200,000 clones, more than 75% of which are singletons. The sample was PBMCs. Receptors were obtained from a woman under 30 in good health and CMV-seropositive. The CDR3 runs from the conserved cysteine through the conserved F or W. A D gene is named only where the DNA matches it firmly.

TRBJ1-4 TRBD1 TRBV7-9 CASSLVGQTATNEKLFF TGTGCCAGCAGCTTAGTGGGACAGACTGCAACTAATGAAAAACTGTTTTTT
TRBJ1-1 . TRBV9 CASSVGGDTEAFF TGTGCCAGCAGCGTAGGGGGGGACACTGAAGCTTTCTTT
TRBJ1-1 . TRBV27 CASSSLRGGLNTEAFF TGTGCCAGCAGTTCCCTCCGGGGGGGTTTGAACACTGAAGCTTTCTTT
TRBJ1-2 TRBD1 TRBV29-1 CSVAGTGVGYTF TGCAGCGTTGCGGGGACAGGGGTCGGCTACACCTTC
TRBJ2-7 TRBD1 TRBV4-1 CASSRTGTGLEQYF TGCGCCAGCAGCCGGACCGGGACAGGCCTCGAGCAGTACTTC
TRBJ2-5 TRBD2 TRBV5-1 CASSLGTSGRAGETQYF TGCGCCAGCAGCTTGGGGACTAGCGGGAGGGCCGGCGAGACCCAGTACTTC
TRBJ1-2 TRBD1 TRBV27 CASRTYRGRSYGYTF TGTGCCAGCAGGACATACAGGGGGCGCAGCTATGGCTACACCTTC
TRBJ1-4 . TRBV11-2 CASSLDRGEKLFF TGTGCCAGCAGCTTAGATCGCGGTGAAAAACTGTTTTTT
TRBJ1-5 . TRBV4-1 CASSPGGNQPQHF TGCGCCAGCAGCCCCGGGGGGAATCAGCCCCAGCATTTT
TRBJ1-1 . TRBV28 CAATTGSNTEAFF TGTGCCGCTACTACAGGGTCGAACACTGAAGCTTTCTTT
TRBJ1-2 . TRBV5-6 CASSLEGRLTIYGYTF TGTGCCAGCAGCTTGGAGGGGCGACTGACCATCTATGGCTACACCTTC
TRBJ2-3 . TRBV5-1 CASSWSGGTDTQYF TGCGCCAGCAGCTGGTCAGGGGGCACAGATACGCAGTATTTT